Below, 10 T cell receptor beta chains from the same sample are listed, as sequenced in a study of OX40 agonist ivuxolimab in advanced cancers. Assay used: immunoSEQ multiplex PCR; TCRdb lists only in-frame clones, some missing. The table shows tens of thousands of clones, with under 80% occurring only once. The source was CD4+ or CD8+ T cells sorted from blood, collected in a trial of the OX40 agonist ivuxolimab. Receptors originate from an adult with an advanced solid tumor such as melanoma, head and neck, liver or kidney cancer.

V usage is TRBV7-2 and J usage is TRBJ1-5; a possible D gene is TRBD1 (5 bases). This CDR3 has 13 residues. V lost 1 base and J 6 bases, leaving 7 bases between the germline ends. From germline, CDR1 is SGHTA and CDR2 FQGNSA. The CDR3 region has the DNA TGTGCCAGCAGCTTAGGGGGCACTCAGCCCCAGCATTTT. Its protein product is CASSLGGTQPQHF.

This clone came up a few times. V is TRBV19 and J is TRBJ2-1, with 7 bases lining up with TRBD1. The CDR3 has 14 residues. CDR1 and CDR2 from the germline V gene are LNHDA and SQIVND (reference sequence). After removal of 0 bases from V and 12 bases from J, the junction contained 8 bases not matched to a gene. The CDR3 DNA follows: TGTGCCAGTAGTATAGACTCCAAGAGACAGGGGCAGTTCTTC. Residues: CASSIDSKRQGQFF.

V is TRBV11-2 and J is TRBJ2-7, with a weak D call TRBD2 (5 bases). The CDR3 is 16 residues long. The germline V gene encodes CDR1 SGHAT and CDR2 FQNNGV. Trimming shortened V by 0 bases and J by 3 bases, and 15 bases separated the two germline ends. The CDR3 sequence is CASSLDRGRSGYEQYF. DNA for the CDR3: TGTGCCAGCAGCTTAGATCGAGGGAGATCCGGCTACGAGCAGTACTTC.

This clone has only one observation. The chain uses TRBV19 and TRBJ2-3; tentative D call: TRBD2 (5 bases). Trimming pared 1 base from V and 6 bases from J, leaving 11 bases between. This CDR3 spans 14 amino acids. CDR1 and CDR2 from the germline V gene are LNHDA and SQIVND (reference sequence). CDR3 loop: CASSIGGLGDTQYF. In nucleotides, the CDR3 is TGTGCCAGTAGTATAGGTGGACTGGGGGATACGCAGTATTTT. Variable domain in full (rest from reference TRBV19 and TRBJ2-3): DGGITQSPKYLFRKEGQNVTLSCEQNLNHDAMYWYRQDPGQGLRLIYYSQIVNDFQKGDIAEGYSVSREKKESFPLTVTSAQKNPTAFYLCASSIGGLGDTQYFGPGTRLTVL.

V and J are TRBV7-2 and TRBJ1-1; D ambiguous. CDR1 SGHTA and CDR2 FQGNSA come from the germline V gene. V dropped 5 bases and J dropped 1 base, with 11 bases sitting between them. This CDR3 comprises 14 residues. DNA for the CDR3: TGTGCCAGCAGCCAACTGGGGAAGAACACTGAAGCTTTCTTT. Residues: CASSQLGKNTEAFF. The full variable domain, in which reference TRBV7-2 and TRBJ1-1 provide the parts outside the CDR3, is GAGVSQSPSNKVTEKGKDVELRCDPISGHTALYWYRQSLGQGLEFLIYFQGNSAPDKSGLPSDRFSAERTGGSVSTLTIQRTQQEDSAVYLCASSQLGKNTEAFFGQGTRLTVV.

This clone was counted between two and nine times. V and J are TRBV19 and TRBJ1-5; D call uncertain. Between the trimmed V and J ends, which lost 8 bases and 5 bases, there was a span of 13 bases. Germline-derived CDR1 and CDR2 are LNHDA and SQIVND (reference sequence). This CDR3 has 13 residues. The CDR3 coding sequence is TGTGCCAGTGGGCGAAAGTGGGATCAGCCCCAGCATTTT. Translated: CASGRKWDQPQHF.

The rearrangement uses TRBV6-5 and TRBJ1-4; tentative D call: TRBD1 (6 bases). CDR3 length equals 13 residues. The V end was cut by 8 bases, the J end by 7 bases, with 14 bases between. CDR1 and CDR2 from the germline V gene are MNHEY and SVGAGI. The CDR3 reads CASAARGPEKLFF. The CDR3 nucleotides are TGTGCCAGCGCGGCACGGGGGCCTGAAAAACTGTTTTTT.

CDR3 in DNA: TGTGCCAGCAGCTTAGCGGGCCTGGGGGTGAGAGGCTACACCTTC. The encoded protein is CASSLAGLGVRGYTF. The J gene is TRBJ1-2, the V gene TRBV7-2; the D gene is possibly TRBD1 (5 bases). Trimming took 0 bases from V and 8 from J, leaving 16 bases between them. CDR1 and CDR2 from the germline V gene are SGHTA and FQGNSA. The CDR3 loop spans 15 amino acids. The full variable domain, in which reference TRBV7-2 and TRBJ1-2 provide the parts outside the CDR3, is GAGVSQSPSNKVTEKGKDVELRCDPISGHTALYWYRQSLGQGLEFLIYFQGNSAPDKSGLPSDRFSAERTGGSVSTLTIQRTQQEDSAVYLCASSLAGLGVRGYTFGSGTRLTVV.

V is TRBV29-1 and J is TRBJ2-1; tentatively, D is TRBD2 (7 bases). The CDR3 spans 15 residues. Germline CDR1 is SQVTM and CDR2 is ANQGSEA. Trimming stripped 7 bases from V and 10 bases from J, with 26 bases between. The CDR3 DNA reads TGCAGCGCCCTGAAGGGGGGGAGGGCGTTCGGCGAGCAGTTCTTC. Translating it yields CSALKGGRAFGEQFF.

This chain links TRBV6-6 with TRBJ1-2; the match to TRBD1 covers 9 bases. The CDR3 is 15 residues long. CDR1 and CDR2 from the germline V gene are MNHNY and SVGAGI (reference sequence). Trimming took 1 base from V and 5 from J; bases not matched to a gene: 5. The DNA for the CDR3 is TGTGCCAGCAGTTACTACCGGGACAGGGTGTATGGCTACACCTTC. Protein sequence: CASSYYRDRVYGYTF.